This TCR beta chain was captured by sequencing in a study of blood T cell repertoires in COVID-19. In the study overall: Acute and convalescent COVID-19 samples came from the United States, Italy and Spain.

The CDR3 length is 16 residues. The V end lost 4 bases, the J end lost 5 bases, and 18 bases lay between the germline ends. Germline V gene lookup returns CDR1 SGHRS and CDR2 YFSETQ. Clones were read by immunoSEQ multiplex PCR, and TCRdb kept only the in-frame ones, dropping some. The sample contains 350,000 or so clones, roughly 90% of which appear only once. Sequencing used PBMCs or T cells enriched from blood (not recorded which). The chain combines TRBV5-1 with TRBJ2-2, with a tentative D call TRBD2 (6 bases). The receptor comes from a woman aged 25 to 39 who had recovered from COVID-19. The CDR3 region is CASSGGTGRTTGELFF. The CDR3 DNA reads as TGCGCCAGCAGCGGGGGGACGGGCCGAACGACCGGGGAGCTGTTTTTT.